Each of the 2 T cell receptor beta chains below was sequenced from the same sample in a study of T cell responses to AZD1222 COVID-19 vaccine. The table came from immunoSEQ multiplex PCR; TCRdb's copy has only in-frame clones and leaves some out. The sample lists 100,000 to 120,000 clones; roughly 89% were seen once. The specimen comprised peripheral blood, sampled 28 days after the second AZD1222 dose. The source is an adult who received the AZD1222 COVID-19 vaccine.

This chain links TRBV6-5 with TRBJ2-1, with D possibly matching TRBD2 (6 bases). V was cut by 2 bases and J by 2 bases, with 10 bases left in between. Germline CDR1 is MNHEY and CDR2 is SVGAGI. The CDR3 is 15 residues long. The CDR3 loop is CASSYVSGAYNEQFF. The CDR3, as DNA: TGTGCCAGCAGTTACGTGTCGGGGGCCTACAATGAGCAGTTCTTC.

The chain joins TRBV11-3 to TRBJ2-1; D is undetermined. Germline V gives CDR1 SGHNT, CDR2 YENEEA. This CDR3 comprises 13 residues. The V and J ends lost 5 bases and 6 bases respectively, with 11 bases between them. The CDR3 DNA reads TGTGCCAGCAGCCCGACCCGAGGCAATGAGCAGTTCTTC. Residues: CASSPTRGNEQFF.